These 20 T cell receptor beta chains were sequenced from one sample in a study of blood T cells in healthy people across ages. Alongside a J-beta primer mix, a sample-barcoded 5' primer served in a second PCR lasting 7 to 11 cycles. TCRdb recomputed calls from the 5' RACE reads with MiXCR, one row per CDR3 protein. Here the sample spans over 450,000 distinct CDR3 sequences, less than 25% being singletons. The sample also formed part of further work on T cells of mothers and their children.

The sequenced sample consisted of blood. The receptors shown here come from a boy younger than 18 in good health.

The table lists this clonotype with a few counts. The chain uses TRBV28 and TRBJ2-7, with 10 bases matching TRBD2. Losses at the gene ends were 6 bases for V and 2 bases for J; bases not matched to a gene: 7. CDR3 length equals 15 residues. CDR1 is MDHEN and CDR2 is SYDVKM in the germline V gene. CDR3 sequence reads: CASRSSGRGAYEQYF. The CDR3 bases are TGTGCCAGCAGGTCAAGCGGGAGGGGTGCCTACGAGCAGTACTTC.

Ten or more counts support this clonotype. This chain's CDR3 is CASSLESSYNEQFF. CDR3 sequence (DNA): TGTGCCAGCAGCTTAGAGAGCTCCTACAATGAGCAGTTCTTC. The chain joins TRBV5-5 to TRBJ2-1, with D unresolved. Germline-derived CDR1 and CDR2 are SGHKS and YYEKEE (reference sequence). CDR3 size: 14 residues. Trimming stripped 2 bases from V and 0 bases from J, with 6 bases between.

The chain couples TRBV2 to TRBJ2-7; 13 nucleotides match TRBD2. The V and J ends lost 5 bases and 2 bases, in that order; junction bases with no gene match: 9. CDR3 length: 17 amino acids. Germline loops: CDR1 SNHLY, CDR2 FYNNEI. CDR3 sequence reads: CASSLLKLAGGPYEQYF. The CDR3 DNA reads TGTGCCAGCAGTCTCTTAAAACTAGCGGGAGGGCCCTACGAGCAGTACTTC.

In this sample, this clonotype turned up a few times. The chain uses TRBV28 and TRBJ2-7; D possibly uses TRBD1 or TRBD2 (6 bases each). Trimming took off 2 bases at V and 2 bases at J, with 10 bases between the two ends. This CDR3 has 14 amino acids. Germline V gene sequence: CDR1 MDHEN, CDR2 SYDVKM. As DNA, the CDR3 is TGTGCCAGCAGTTTAAAGGGGGGCCCCTACGAGCAGTACTTC. Encoded protein: CASSLKGGPYEQYF.

As concerns this clonotype: One end of the junction varies from germline; a read error may be responsible. This rearrangement joins TRBV4-1 to TRBJ2-7; D is possibly TRBD1 or TRBD2 (5 bases each). CDR3 length: 16 amino acids. CDR1 is MGHRA and CDR2 is YSYEKL in the germline V gene. The CDR3 protein is CASSRATRDDSYEQYF. CDR3 nucleotides: TGTGCCAGCAGCCGAGCCACCCGGGACGATTCCTACGAGCAGTACTTC.

The chain joins TRBV5-5 to TRBJ2-4; weak D call: TRBD2 (6 bases). V shed 0 bases and J shed 15 bases, with 19 bases lying between them. CDR1 and CDR2 (germline): SGHKS, YYEKEE (reference sequence). CDR3 length equals 14 residues. The CDR3 DNA follows: TGTGCCAGCAGCTTGGATGGAGGGACGATCTCTTGGTACTTC. This translates into CASSLDGGTISWYF.

This chain uses TRBV15 with TRBJ2-7; D perhaps matches TRBD1 (6 bases). V was cut by 8 bases and J by 0 bases, with 14 bases left in between. Germline lookup yields CDR1 LNHNV and CDR2 YYDKDF (reference sequence). This CDR3 has 14 amino acids. This CDR3 is CATRNPTGSYEQYF. The CDR3 region has the DNA TGTGCCACCCGGAACCCGACAGGCTCCTACGAGCAGTACTTC.

The chain has TRBV7-2 and TRBJ1-5; 9 positions agree with TRBD1. Trimming removed 5 bases from V and 7 bases from J; junction bases left unmatched: 9. This CDR3 region has 15 residues. Germline V CDR1 and CDR2: SGHTA, FQGNSA. The CDR3 protein is CASSPPGQGRQPQHF. The CDR3 bases are TGTGCCAGCAGCCCACCGGGACAGGGAAGACAGCCCCAGCATTTT.

V usage is TRBV3-1 and J usage is TRBJ2-3, with 9 nucleotides matching TRBD2. With 0 bases clipped from V and 8 bases from J, the junction kept 3 bases outside the gene matches. The CDR3 covers 14 residues. Germline lookup yields CDR1 LGHDT and CDR2 YNNKEL (reference sequence). CDR3: CASSQERGGGTQYF. As DNA, the CDR3 is TGTGCCAGCAGCCAAGAGCGGGGGGGCGGTACGCAGTATTTT.

This clonotype was seen only a few times. The rearrangement joins TRBV28 to TRBJ2-3; the D gene could be TRBD1 or TRBD2 (6 bases each). The CDR3 covers 16 residues. The V gene's germline CDR1 is MDHEN and CDR2 SYDVKM. Trimming pared 5 bases from V and 1 base from J, leaving 16 bases between. CDR3 sequence (DNA): TGTGCCAGCAGTGGAACTAGTGGGGGGCGCACAGATACGCAGTATTTT. It is translated as CASSGTSGGRTDTQYF.

CDR3 in DNA: TGTGCCAGCAGTTATACTAGCGGGGGCGCCGGGCAGTTCTTC. Its translation: CASSYTSGGAGQFF. The rearrangement joins TRBV6-2 or TRBV6-3 to TRBJ2-5; 11 nucleotides agree with TRBD2. With the DNA end fitting TRBJ2-1 better, the J assignment may be wrong. This CDR3 region has 14 residues. Germline CDR1 is MNHEY and CDR2 is SVGEGT.

This clonotype appeared a few times. This chain connects TRBV10-2 to TRBJ2-5, with D uncertain. Gene TRBJ2-7 matches the end of the DNA better, so the J call may be wrong. In germline, CDR1 is WSHSY, CDR2 SAAADI. CDR3 length: 12 residues. This chain's CDR3 is CASSEWSAEQYF. CDR3 nucleotide sequence: TGCGCCAGCAGTGAGTGGTCGGCCGAGCAGTACTTC.

The CDR3: CASSQYPLEGYTF. The CDR3 nucleotides read TGCGCCAGCAGCCAGTACCCATTGGAGGGCTACACCTTC. This chain connects TRBV4-3 to TRBJ1-2; unclear D gene. This CDR3 is built from 13 residues. Per the germline V gene, CDR1 is LGHNA and CDR2 is YSLEER. Between the trimmed V and J ends, which lost 3 bases and 8 bases, there was a span of 13 bases.

The genes are TRBV9 and TRBJ1-3; no clear D. The CDR3 has 15 residues. Deletions cut 0 bases from V and 0 bases from J, with 7 bases between. From germline, CDR1 is SGDLS and CDR2 YYNGEE. This chain's CDR3 is CASSVAGPSGNTIYF. CDR3 nucleotides: TGTGCCAGCAGCGTAGCAGGACCCTCTGGAAACACCATATATTTT.

The gene calls are TRBV4-3 and TRBJ2-5; the D gene could be TRBD1 or TRBD2 (5 bases each). The end of the DNA is better explained by TRBJ2-7, so the J call may be wrong. The germline V gene encodes CDR1 LGHNA and CDR2 YSLEER. The CDR3 is 15 residues long. CDR3 loop: CASSQATGLSYEQYF. DNA of the CDR3: TGCGCCAGCAGCCAAGCTACGGGGCTCTCCTACGAGCAGTACTTC.

The chain is built from TRBV6-5 and TRBJ2-7; TRBD2 agrees at 11 bases. V gave up 4 bases and J gave up 3 bases; unmatched junction bases: 14. Germline lookup yields CDR1 MNHEY and CDR2 SVGAGI. CDR3 size: 18 residues. CDR3: CASSSLHTSGGILYEQYF. As DNA, the CDR3 is TGTGCCAGCAGTTCTCTTCATACTAGCGGGGGTATCCTCTACGAGCAGTACTTC.

The chain combines TRBV19 with TRBJ1-5, with D unclear. This CDR3 has 14 residues. CDR1 is LNHDA, CDR2 SQIVND, per germline (reference sequence). Between the trimmed V and J ends, which lost 5 bases and 2 bases, there was a span of 10 bases. The CDR3 DNA follows: TGTGCCAGTAGTCCGAAGGGTCGCAATCAGCCCCAGCATTTT. It encodes CASSPKGRNQPQHF.

V and J are TRBV9 and TRBJ2-7; unclear D gene. The CDR3 contains 13 residues. Germline values: CDR1 SGDLS, CDR2 YYNGEE. V gave up 0 bases and J gave up 6 bases, with 10 bases separating them. The chain's CDR3 is CASSVEALTEQYF. The CDR3 nucleotides read TGTGCCAGCAGCGTAGAGGCTCTCACCGAGCAGTACTTC.

A remark on this clonotype: A read error may explain this, as a much larger clone is one base away. The chain links TRBV7-9 to TRBJ1-2; D gene ambiguous. Germline lookup yields CDR1 SEHNR and CDR2 FQNEAQ (reference sequence). V lost 3 bases, J lost 0 bases, and 8 bases lay in between. This CDR3 has 14 residues. CDR3 in DNA: TGTGCCAGCAGCTTTTTGCAGACTAACTATGGCTACACCTTC. Its protein is CASSFLQTNYGYTF.

This chain joins TRBV29-1 and TRBJ1-5; a possible D gene is TRBD1 (5 bases). V lost 3 bases and J 4 bases, leaving 10 bases between the germline ends. Germline V lookup: CDR1 SQVTM, CDR2 ANQGSEA. The CDR3 is 13 amino acids. CDR3 nucleotide sequence: TGCAGCGTTGATCAGGGTCCAAATCAGCCCCAGCATTTT. As protein: CSVDQGPNQPQHF.